The 9 T cell receptor beta chains below come from one sample, sequenced in a study of T-cell reconstitution after alpha-beta-depleted transplantation in children (TCRdb year 2016). The library was obtained by PCR. Sequencing used an Illumina HiSeq 2500. TCR library preparation used molecular barcoding, with unique molecular identifiers applied to normalize quantification of the TCRbeta repertoire. TCRdb ran its own pipeline on the public reads, namely fastp trimming at Q25 and MiXCR clone calling, and kept in-frame beta chains. Rows with a matching CDR3 protein are joined into one entry that keeps the most common DNA and genes. This sample gives around 700,000 distinct CDR3 sequences in total; about 12% of them show up just once. The top ten clones comprise 0.79% of the sample. What this sample's treatment or condition label stands for: allogeneic hematopoietic cell transplantation with graft depleted of TCRalphabeta T cells and CD19 B cells.

The specimen was PBMCs, collected before TCRalphabeta/CD19-depleted stem cell transplant. The receptor set was obtained from a girl aged 2-10 years with congenital amegakaryocytic thrombocytopenia, due to receive a stem cell transplant.

The CDR3 loop is CASRSAGVETQYF. Written as DNA, the CDR3 is TGTGCCAGCAGGTCGGCGGGTGTTGAGACCCAGTACTTC. This chain joins TRBV2 and TRBJ2-5; TRBD2 might be the D (5 bases). The germline V gene has CDR1 SNHLY and CDR2 FYNNEI. This CDR3 is built from 13 residues. V shed 6 bases and J shed 5 bases, with 13 bases lying between them.

V is TRBV5-5 and J is TRBJ2-7, with 7 bases identical to TRBD1. The CDR3 loop spans 15 amino acids. Germline assignment: CDR1 SGHKS and CDR2 YYEKEE (reference sequence). V was pared by 1 base and J by 2 bases, with 6 bases of the junction left unmatched. As DNA, the CDR3 is TGTGCCAGCAGCTTGCGCCGGGACAGACCCTACGAGCAGTACTTC. This gives the protein CASSLRRDRPYEQYF.

There are a few counts of this clonotype. V is TRBV20-1 and J is TRBJ1-4; weak D call: TRBD1 (6 bases). The V and J ends lost 6 bases and 4 bases respectively, with 12 bases between them. Germline V gives CDR1 DFQATT, CDR2 SNEGSKA (reference sequence). This CDR3 has 13 amino acids. CDR3 coding DNA: TGCAGTGCCCCGACAGGCCTTAATGAAAAACTGTTTTTT. It translates to CSAPTGLNEKLFF.

In this sample, this clonotype turned up a few times. CDR3 in DNA: TGTGCCAGCAGTTATCAAACCGGGACCCTAACCTACGAGCAGTACTTC. It specifies CASSYQTGTLTYEQYF. J is TRBJ2-7 and V is TRBV27; either TRBD1 or TRBD2 may fit D (5 bases each). The CDR3 has 16 residues. V was trimmed by 4 bases and J by 2 bases, leaving 18 bases between them. In germline, CDR1 is MNHEY, CDR2 SMNVEV (reference sequence).

This clonotype was seen many times. V and J are TRBV27 and TRBJ1-5; tentative D call: TRBD1 (5 bases). CDR3 length: 15 amino acids. The germline V gene has CDR1 MNHEY and CDR2 SMNVEV (reference sequence). V was pared by 3 bases and J by 5 bases, with 14 bases between. The CDR3 loop is CASSFVGESDQPQHF. CDR3 coding DNA: TGTGCCAGCAGTTTTGTGGGGGAGTCAGATCAGCCCCAGCATTTT.

V and J are TRBV27 and TRBJ2-7; 7 bases map to TRBD1. The V gene's germline CDR1 is MNHEY and CDR2 SMNVEV (reference sequence). CDR3 length equals 15 residues. The V and J ends lost 5 bases and 2 bases, in that order; junction bases with no gene match: 9. CDR3 coding DNA: TGTGCCAGCAGTCGACCTAGGACAGGCACCTACGAGCAGTACTTC. This codes for CASSRPRTGTYEQYF.

This clonotype was seen repeatedly, ten times or more. The rearrangement uses TRBV5-1 and TRBJ2-5; D call uncertain. Trimming removed 4 bases from V and 5 bases from J, with 18 bases in between. Germline V gene lookup returns CDR1 SGHRS and CDR2 YFSETQ. The CDR3 is 15 amino acids. The CDR3 DNA is TGCGCCAGCAGCGACGGAAAGCGTGGAAGCGAGACCCAGTACTTC. Its protein product is CASSDGKRGSETQYF.

The chain links TRBV7-3 to TRBJ2-3, with D perhaps TRBD1 or TRBD2 (6 bases each). Germline values: CDR1 SGHTA, CDR2 FQGTGA. The CDR3 contains 15 residues. The germline V and J ends were trimmed by 5 bases and 5 bases, with 17 bases remaining between them. The CDR3 nucleotides read TGTGCCAGCAGCGCCCTAGGGGGGAGTATAGATACGCAGTATTTT. This translates into CASSALGGSIDTQYF.

This clonotype was observed many times. The chain carries TRBV6-2 or TRBV6-3 and TRBJ2-1; 7 bases line up with TRBD2. Germline V lookup: CDR1 MNHEY, CDR2 SVGEGT. V lost 7 bases, J lost 7 bases, and 7 bases stayed unmatched. This CDR3 comprises 13 residues. CDR3 region: CASIAISGNEQFF. CDR3 in DNA: TGTGCCAGCATAGCCATTAGCGGGAATGAGCAGTTCTTC.